Listed here are 9 T cell receptor beta chains from one sample, sequenced in a study of cytomegalovirus exposure and HLA in healthy donors (TCRdb year 2017). Library preparation used the immunoSEQ multiplex PCR assay. TCRdb took this table from immuneACCESS and kept in-frame rearrangements with V and J called. Such tables lack part of the clones; where checked against another copy, unresolved V genes explain under half of the gap, and the rest is unexplained. Here the sample has roughly 150,000 clones; 85% to 90% occur a single time. The ten largest clones capture 3.3% of the sample. Sequencing used PBMCs. All receptors come from a woman aged 18-29 years in good health and CMV-seropositive.

The rearrangement joins TRBV10-3 to TRBJ2-7; TRBD2 might be the D (5 bases). Germline assignment: CDR1 ENHRY and CDR2 SYGVKD. The CDR3 length is 12 residues. Deletions cut 10 bases from V and 3 bases from J, with 13 bases between. CDR3 sequence: CATRARDYEQYF. The CDR3 DNA is TGTGCCACCCGGGCCCGGGACTACGAGCAGTACTTC.

The V call is TRBV11-3, the J call TRBJ2-1, with 8 bases matching TRBD2. Trimming at V came to 5 bases and at J to 5 bases, leaving 8 bases not matched to a gene. This CDR3 region has 15 residues. Germline loops: CDR1 SGHNT, CDR2 YENEEA. CDR3 region: CASSALLAGHNEQFF. The CDR3 bases are TGTGCCAGCAGCGCCCTGCTAGCGGGTCACAATGAGCAGTTCTTC.

This clone was counted a few times. The chain uses TRBV11-2 and TRBJ2-7; 8 bases agree with TRBD1. The CDR3 length is 13 residues. Germline V gene sequence: CDR1 SGHAT, CDR2 FQNNGV. J was trimmed by 6 bases and V by 3 bases; bases with no gene match: 4. CDR3 region: CASSFGQGVEQYF. The CDR3 coding sequence is TGTGCCAGCAGCTTCGGACAGGGTGTCGAGCAGTACTTC.

The chain combines TRBV7-8 with TRBJ1-1, with 8 bases aligning to TRBD1. Germline lookup yields CDR1 SGHVS and CDR2 FQNEAQ. There are 14 residues in the CDR3. V dropped 3 bases and J dropped 6; count of bases not matched to a gene: 6. CDR3 amino acids: CASSFYDRGAEAFF. CDR3 nucleotides: TGTGCCAGCAGCTTCTACGACAGGGGCGCTGAAGCTTTCTTT.

This chain connects TRBV18 to TRBJ1-1, with 10 bases that match TRBD1. The CDR3 has 16 amino acids. Germline-derived CDR1 and CDR2 are KGHSH and LQKENI. V shed 3 bases, J shed 0 bases, and the junction held 4 bases outside the gene matches. The CDR3 bases are TGTGCCAGCTCACCCACGACAGGGGGCTTGAACACTGAAGCTTTCTTT. It specifies CASSPTTGGLNTEAFF. Drawing the rest from reference TRBV18 and TRBJ1-1, the complete variable domain is NAGVMQNPRHLVRRRGQEARLRCSPMKGHSHVYWYRQLPEEGLKFMVYLQKENIIDESGMPKERFSAEFPKEGPSILRIQQVVRGDSAAYFCASSPTTGGLNTEAFFGQGTRLTVV.

The count of this clone is one. The gene calls are TRBV30 and TRBJ2-1, with 10 bases aligning to TRBD2. The CDR3 spans 15 residues. J gave up 4 bases and V 8 bases, and 11 bases lay outside the gene matches. Germline V lookup: CDR1 GTSNPN, CDR2 SVGIG (reference sequence). Here the CDR3 reads CALRGLAGEYNEQFF. The CDR3 DNA sequence: TGTGCCCTTAGAGGGCTAGCGGGAGAGTACAATGAGCAGTTCTTC. Drawing the rest from reference TRBV30 and TRBJ2-1, the complete variable domain is SQTIHQWPATLVQPVGSPLSLECTVEGTSNPNLYWYRQAAGRGLQLLFYSVGIGQISSEVPQNLSASRPQDRQFILSSKKLLLSDSGFYLCALRGLAGEYNEQFFGPGTRLTVL.

J is TRBJ2-5 and V is TRBV7-2; 10 bases map to TRBD2. The CDR3 consists of 16 residues. Germline CDR1 SGHTA, CDR2 FQGNSA. V lost 0 bases to trimming and J lost 5 bases; unmatched junction nucleotides: 6. The CDR3 sequence: CASSLASAGGGETQYF. DNA for the CDR3: TGTGCCAGCAGCTTAGCTTCAGCGGGAGGGGGGGAGACCCAGTACTTC.

This clone showed up just a few times. The genes are TRBV2 and TRBJ1-2, with 7 bases identical to TRBD1. Trimming at V came to 1 base and at J to 6 bases, leaving 2 bases not matched to a gene. CDR1 is SNHLY and CDR2 is FYNNEI in the germline V gene. The CDR3 length is 13 residues. This CDR3 is CASSEGQGDGYTF. DNA for the CDR3: TGTGCCAGCAGTGAAGGACAGGGTGATGGCTACACCTTC. The full variable domain, completed using reference TRBV2 and TRBJ1-2, is EPEVTQTPSHQVTQMGQEVILRCVPISNHLYFYWYRQILGQKVEFLVSFYNNEISEKSEIFDDQFSVERPDGSNFTLKIRSTKLEDSAMYFCASSEGQGDGYTFGSGTRLTVV.

The chain has TRBV5-6 and TRBJ1-5; TRBD1 aligns across 9 bases. The trim removed 3 bases at V and 2 bases at J, leaving 9 bases unmatched. Germline assignment: CDR1 SGHDT and CDR2 YYEEEE. This CDR3 is 17 amino acids long. In nucleotides, the CDR3 is TGTGCCAGCAGCTCCCTACAGGGGGCGACGCGCAATCAGCCCCAGCATTTT. Its protein product is CASSSLQGATRNQPQHF.